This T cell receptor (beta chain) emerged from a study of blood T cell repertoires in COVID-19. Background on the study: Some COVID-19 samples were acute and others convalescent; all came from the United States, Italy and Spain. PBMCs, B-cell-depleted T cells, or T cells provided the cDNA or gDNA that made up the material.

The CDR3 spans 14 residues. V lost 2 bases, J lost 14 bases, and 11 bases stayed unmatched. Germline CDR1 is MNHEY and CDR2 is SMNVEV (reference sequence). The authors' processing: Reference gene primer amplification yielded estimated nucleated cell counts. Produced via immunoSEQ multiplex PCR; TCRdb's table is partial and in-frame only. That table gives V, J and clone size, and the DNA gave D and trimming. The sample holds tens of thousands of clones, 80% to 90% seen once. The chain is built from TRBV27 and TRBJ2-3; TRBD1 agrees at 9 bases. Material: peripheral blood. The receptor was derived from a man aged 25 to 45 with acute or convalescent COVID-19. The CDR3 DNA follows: TGTGCCAGCAGTTTAATTCGTTCGGGGACAGGGTTGTATTTT. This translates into CASSLIRSGTGLYF.